This T cell receptor (beta chain) was found in a study of blood T cells in healthy people across ages (dated by TCRdb to the mid-2010s). About the investigation overall: In model experiments, roughly one uniquely barcoded TCR beta cDNA molecule per two T cells was captured by template switching. To track age-related changes in TCR beta repertoire diversity, the study relied on deep sequencing normalized with unique cDNA molecular identifiers. Four age groups were formed from the donors: young (average around 15 years), middle-aged (approximately 41), aged (about 62) and long-lived (around 82). To avoid experimental bias, donors of different ages were randomly spread across the sequencing lanes. For two donors (one aged 18 to 29 and one aged 80 or older), the study analyzed two additional independent replicas of 1 million unique cDNA reads from the same blood draw.

This clonotype was counted between two and nine times. Its specific antigen is unknown. Per-base qualities were not stored, and no clone one base away is much larger. Libraries were constructed by 5' RACE. Sequencer: Illumina HiSeq 2500. A second about 7 to 12 cycle PCR used a sample-barcoded 5' primer and a J-beta primer mix. Each TCR beta cDNA molecule received a unique molecular identifier from a template-switch 5' adaptor carrying 12 random nucleotides. Each sample yielded at least 3 million CDR3-containing paired-end reads. First-strand cDNA was synthesized from all RNA with the Mint cDNA synthesis kit, primed by a TRBC-specific oligonucleotide. Following uracil-DNA glycosylase treatment, all cDNA underwent a first 18-cycle PCR with the universal primers M1SS and BC2_uni_R. In the original analysis: For normalization, 1 million high-quality reads, each with a distinct molecular identifier, were randomly selected from each sample. Reads with shared molecular identifiers were discarded instead of being binned into consensus sequences. CDR3 identification, clonotype clustering and error correction used MiTCR with a Q25 quality threshold and the strictest error-elimination algorithm. Lower-bound total TCR beta diversity was estimated with a nonparametric unseen species model using Euler transformation. TCRdb itself trimmed the public reads at Q25 with fastp, ran MiXCR and retained productive beta chains. CDR3 protein duplicates are merged, each entry listing the most common genes and DNA. TCRdb assigned the V and J calls; the authors' analysis was not used. This sample lists about 1.6 million distinct CDR3 sequences; around 35% were detected once. Of the sample, about 11% is held by the ten largest clones.

Via the germline V gene (reference sequence), CDR1 is SEHNR and CDR2 FQNEAQ. CDR3 length: 16 amino acids, cysteine to phenylalanine. The entry retains the CDR3 DNA only, 48 bases that are in frame from base 1. Trimming takes 4 bases from V and 2 bases from J, and the germline ends sit 17 bases apart. The roughly 39 donors, aged about 6 to 95 years, were systemically healthy Caucasian individuals from Russia. Ten milliliters of peripheral blood were drawn from each donor into EDTA-treated Vacutainer tubes. PBMCs were isolated by Ficoll-Paque density-gradient centrifugation, with at least 6.5 million obtained per sample. Trizol reagent was used to extract total RNA from the PBMCs, yielding at least 5 micrograms per sample. For every donor, an aliquot of PBMCs went through flow cytometry to measure the percentages of naive CD45RAhigh/CD27high T cells. On the study overall, not on this receptor specifically: There was a strong correlation between observed TCR beta diversity and the percentage of naive T cells measured by flow cytometry. Observed TCR beta diversity per million T cells fell roughly linearly with age, and a significant reduction was already apparent by age around 40. Estimates of total diversity based on one million sequenced T cells were considered lower bounds and underestimates. Donor CMV infection status was unknown, potentially confounding age-related changes in expanded clonotypes. The long-lived group showed more naive CD4+ T cells, fewer expanded clones and increased TCR diversity than the aged group, suggesting age selection. Bulk unsorted PBMC profiling prevented conclusive comparison of naive and antigen-experienced compartments.

The sequence came from a woman in her 30s in good health. Recombination linked TRBV7-9 to TRBJ2-5; confidence is insufficient to name the D gene. The source material was blood. The CDR3 region has the sequence CASSSPTPDTQETQYF. The nucleotide sequence reads TGTGCCAGCAGCTCTCCGACACCTGATACTCAAGAGACCCAGTACTTC.